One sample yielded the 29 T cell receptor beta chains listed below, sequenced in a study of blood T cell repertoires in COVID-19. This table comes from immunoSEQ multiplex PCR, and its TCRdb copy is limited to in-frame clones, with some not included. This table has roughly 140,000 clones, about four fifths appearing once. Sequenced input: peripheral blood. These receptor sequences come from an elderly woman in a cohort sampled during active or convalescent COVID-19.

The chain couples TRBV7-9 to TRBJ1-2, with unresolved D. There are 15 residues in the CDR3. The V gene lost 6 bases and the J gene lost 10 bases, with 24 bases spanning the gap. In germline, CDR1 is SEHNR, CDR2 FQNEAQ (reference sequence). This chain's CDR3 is CASSPSWMHAGYYTF. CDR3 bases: TGTGCCAGCAGTCCTAGTTGGATGCACGCCGGCTACTACACCTTC.

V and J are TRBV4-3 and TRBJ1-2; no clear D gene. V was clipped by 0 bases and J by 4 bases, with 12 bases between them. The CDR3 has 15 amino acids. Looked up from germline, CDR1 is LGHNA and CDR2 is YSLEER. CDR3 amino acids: CASSQDLGEFYGYTF. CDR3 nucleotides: TGCGCCAGCAGCCAAGATCTCGGGGAATTCTATGGCTACACCTTC.

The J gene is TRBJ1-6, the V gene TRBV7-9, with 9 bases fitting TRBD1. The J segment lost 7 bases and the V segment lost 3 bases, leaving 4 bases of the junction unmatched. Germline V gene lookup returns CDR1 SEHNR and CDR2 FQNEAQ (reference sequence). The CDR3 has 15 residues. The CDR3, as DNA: TGTGCCAGCAGCTTGGGACAGGGAATGAATTCACCCCTCCACTTT. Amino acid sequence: CASSLGQGMNSPLHF.

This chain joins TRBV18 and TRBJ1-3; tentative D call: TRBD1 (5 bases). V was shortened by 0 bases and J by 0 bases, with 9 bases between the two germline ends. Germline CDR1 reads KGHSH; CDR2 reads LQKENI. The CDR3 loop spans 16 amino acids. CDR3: CASSPPGRSSGNTIYF. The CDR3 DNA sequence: TGTGCCAGCTCACCACCGGGGCGGAGCTCTGGAAACACCATATATTTT.

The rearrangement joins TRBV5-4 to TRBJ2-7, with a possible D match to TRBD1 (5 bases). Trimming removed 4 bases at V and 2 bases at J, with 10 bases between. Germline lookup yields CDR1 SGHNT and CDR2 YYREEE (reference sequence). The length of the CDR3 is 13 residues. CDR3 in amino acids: CASSTDTTYEQYV. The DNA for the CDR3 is TGTGCCAGCAGCACGGACACCACCTACGAGCAGTACGTC.

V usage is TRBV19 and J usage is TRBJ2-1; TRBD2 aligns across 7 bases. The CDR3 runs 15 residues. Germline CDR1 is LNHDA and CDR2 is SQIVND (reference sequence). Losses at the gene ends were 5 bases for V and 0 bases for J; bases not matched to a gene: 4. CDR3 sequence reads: CASSPSGRSYNEQFF. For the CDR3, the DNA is TGTGCCAGTAGTCCTAGCGGCCGCTCCTACAATGAGCAGTTCTTC.

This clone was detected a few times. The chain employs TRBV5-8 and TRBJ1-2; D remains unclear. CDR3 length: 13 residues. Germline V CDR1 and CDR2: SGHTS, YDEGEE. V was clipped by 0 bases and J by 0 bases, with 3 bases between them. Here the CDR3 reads CASSLAANYGYTF. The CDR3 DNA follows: TGTGCCAGCAGCTTGGCGGCTAACTATGGCTACACCTTC.

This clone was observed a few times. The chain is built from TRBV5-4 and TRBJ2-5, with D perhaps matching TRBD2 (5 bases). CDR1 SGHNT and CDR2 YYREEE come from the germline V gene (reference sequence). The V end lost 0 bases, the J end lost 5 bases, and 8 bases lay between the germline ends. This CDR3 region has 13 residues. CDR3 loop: CASSLAGKETQYF. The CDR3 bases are TGTGCCAGCAGCTTGGCGGGGAAGGAGACCCAGTACTTC.

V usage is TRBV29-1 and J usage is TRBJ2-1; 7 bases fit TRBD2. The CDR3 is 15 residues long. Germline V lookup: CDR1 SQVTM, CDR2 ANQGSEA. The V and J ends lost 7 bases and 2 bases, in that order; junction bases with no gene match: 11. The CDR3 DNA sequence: TGCAGCGCCCGAGGGCGGGACTACGCCTACAATGAGCAGTTCTTC. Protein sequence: CSARGRDYAYNEQFF.

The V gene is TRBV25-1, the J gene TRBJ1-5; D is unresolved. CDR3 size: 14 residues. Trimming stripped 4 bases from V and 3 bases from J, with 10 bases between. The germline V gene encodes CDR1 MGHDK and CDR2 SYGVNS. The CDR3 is CASSGGEINQPQHF. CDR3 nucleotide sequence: TGTGCCAGCAGTGGCGGCGAGATCAATCAGCCCCAGCATTTT.

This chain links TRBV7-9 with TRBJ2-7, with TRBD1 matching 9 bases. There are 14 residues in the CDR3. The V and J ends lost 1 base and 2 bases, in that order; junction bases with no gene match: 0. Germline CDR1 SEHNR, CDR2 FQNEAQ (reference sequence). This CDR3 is CASSLGQGAYEQYF. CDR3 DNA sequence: TGTGCCAGCAGCTTAGGACAGGGGGCCTACGAGCAGTACTTC.

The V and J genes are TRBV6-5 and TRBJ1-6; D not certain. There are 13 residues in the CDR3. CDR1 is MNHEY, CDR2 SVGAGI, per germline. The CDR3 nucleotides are TGTTCTACTGCCAAGTGGGCGCGATCACCCCTCCACTTT. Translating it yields CSTAKWARSPLHF.

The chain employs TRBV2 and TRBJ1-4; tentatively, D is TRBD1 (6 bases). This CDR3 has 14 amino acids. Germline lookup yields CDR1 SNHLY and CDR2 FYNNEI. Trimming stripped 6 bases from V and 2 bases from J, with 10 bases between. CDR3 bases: TGTGCCAGCAGACAGGGCAGGACTAATGAAAAACTGTTTTTT. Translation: CASRQGRTNEKLFF.

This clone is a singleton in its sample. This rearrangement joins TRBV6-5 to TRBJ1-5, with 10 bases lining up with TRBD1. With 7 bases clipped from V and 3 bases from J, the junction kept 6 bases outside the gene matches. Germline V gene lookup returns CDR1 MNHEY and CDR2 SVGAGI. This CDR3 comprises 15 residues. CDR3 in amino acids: CASTRQGASNQPQHF. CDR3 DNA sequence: TGTGCCAGCACCCGACAGGGGGCATCCAATCAGCCCCAGCATTTT.

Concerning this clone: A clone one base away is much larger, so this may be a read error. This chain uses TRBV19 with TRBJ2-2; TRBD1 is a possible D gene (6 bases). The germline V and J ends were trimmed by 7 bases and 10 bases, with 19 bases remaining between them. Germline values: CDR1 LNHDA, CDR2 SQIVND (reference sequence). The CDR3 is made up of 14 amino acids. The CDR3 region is CASTITGIAEELFF. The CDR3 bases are TGTGCCAGTACCATAACAGGGATTGCCGAGGAGCTGTTTTTT. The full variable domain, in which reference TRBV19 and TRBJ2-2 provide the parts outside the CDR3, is DGGITQSPKYLFRKEGQNVTLSCEQNLNHDAMYWYRQDPGQGLRLIYYSQIVNDFQKGDIAEGYSVSREKKESFPLTVTSAQKNPTAFYLCASTITGIAEELFFGEGSRLTVL.

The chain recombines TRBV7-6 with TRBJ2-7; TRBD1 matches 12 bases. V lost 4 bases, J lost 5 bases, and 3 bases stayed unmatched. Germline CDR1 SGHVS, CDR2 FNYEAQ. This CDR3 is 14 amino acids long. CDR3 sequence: CASSSGTGGHEQYF. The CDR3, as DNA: TGTGCCAGCAGCTCCGGGACAGGGGGCCACGAGCAGTACTTC.

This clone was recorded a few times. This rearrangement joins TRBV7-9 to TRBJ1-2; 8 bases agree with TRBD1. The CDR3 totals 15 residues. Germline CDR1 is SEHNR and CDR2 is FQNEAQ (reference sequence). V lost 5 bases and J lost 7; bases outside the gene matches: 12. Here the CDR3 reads CASSISQGAGGGYTF. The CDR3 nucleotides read TGTGCCAGCAGCATAAGCCAGGGGGCTGGAGGTGGCTACACCTTC.

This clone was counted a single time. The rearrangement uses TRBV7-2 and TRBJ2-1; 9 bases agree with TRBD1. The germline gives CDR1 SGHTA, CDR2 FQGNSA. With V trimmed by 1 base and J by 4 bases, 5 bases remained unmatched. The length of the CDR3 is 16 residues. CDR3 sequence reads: CASSLGTGARYNEQFF. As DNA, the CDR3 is TGTGCCAGCAGCTTAGGGACAGGGGCGAGGTACAATGAGCAGTTCTTC.

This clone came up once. The CDR3 nucleotides read TGTGCCAGTAATCAGGGGGACAGCTCTGGGGCCAACGTCCTGACTTTC. Translating gives CASNQGDSSGANVLTF. The chain is built from TRBV19 and TRBJ2-6, with 7 bases aligning to TRBD1. Germline CDR1 reads LNHDA; CDR2 reads SQIVND (reference sequence). The CDR3 covers 16 residues. V was pared by 7 bases and J by 0 bases, with 6 bases of the junction left unmatched.

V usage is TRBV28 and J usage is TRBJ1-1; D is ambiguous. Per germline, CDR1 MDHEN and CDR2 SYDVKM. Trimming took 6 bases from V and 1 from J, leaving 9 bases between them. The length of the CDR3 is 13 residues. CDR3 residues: CASRHNRNTEAFF. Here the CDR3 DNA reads TGTGCCAGCAGGCATAACAGGAACACTGAAGCTTTCTTT.

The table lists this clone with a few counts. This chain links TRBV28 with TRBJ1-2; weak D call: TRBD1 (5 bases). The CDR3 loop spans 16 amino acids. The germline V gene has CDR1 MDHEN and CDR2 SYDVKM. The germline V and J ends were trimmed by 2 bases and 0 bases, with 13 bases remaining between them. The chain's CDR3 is CASSLPGSGTNYGYTF. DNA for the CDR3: TGTGCCAGCAGTTTACCAGGATCAGGGACTAACTATGGCTACACCTTC.

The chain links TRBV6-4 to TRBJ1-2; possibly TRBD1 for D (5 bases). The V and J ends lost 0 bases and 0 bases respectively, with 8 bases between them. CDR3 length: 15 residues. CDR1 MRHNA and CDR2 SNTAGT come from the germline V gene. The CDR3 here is CASSDSGGANYGYTF. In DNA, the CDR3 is TGTGCCAGCAGTGACTCCGGGGGAGCTAACTATGGCTACACCTTC.

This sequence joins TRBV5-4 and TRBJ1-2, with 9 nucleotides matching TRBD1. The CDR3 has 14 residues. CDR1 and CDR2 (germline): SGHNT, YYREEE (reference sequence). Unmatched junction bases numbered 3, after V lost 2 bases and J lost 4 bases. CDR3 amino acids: CASSLDRGTYGYTF. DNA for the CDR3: TGTGCCAGCAGCTTAGACAGGGGGACCTATGGCTACACCTTC.

CDR3 sequence: CASSYDHQGNTEAFF. The CDR3 DNA is TGTGCCAGCAGTTATGACCATCAGGGAAACACTGAAGCTTTCTTT. The chain has TRBV6-2 or TRBV6-3 and TRBJ1-1; weak D call: TRBD1 (5 bases). Trimming removed 3 bases at V and 2 bases at J, with 13 bases between. Germline assignment: CDR1 MNHEY and CDR2 SVGEGT. The CDR3 runs 15 residues.

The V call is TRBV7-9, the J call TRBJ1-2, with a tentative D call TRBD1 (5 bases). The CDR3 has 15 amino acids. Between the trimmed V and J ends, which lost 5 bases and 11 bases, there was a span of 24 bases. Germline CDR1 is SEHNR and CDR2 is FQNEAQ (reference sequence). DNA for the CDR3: TGTGCCAGCAGCCCACCCGACAGCTTGTTGGTTGAGTACACCTTC. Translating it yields CASSPPDSLLVEYTF.

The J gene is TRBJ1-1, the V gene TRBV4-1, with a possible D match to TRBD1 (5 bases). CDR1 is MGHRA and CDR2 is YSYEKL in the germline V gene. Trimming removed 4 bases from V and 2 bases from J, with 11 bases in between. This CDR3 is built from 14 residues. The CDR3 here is CASSLIRGNTEAFF. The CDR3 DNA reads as TGCGCCAGCAGCCTCATAAGGGGAAACACTGAAGCTTTCTTT.

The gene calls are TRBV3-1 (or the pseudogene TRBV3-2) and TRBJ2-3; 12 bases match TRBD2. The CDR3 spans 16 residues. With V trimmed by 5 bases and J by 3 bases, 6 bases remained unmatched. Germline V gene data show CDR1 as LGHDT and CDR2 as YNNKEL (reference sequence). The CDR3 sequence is CASSAATSGGTDTQYF. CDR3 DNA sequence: TGTGCCAGCAGCGCAGCAACTAGCGGGGGGACAGATACGCAGTATTTT.

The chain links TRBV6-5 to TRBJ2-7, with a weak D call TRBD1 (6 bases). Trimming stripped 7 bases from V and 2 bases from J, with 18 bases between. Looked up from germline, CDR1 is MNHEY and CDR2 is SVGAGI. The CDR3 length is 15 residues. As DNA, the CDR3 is TGTGCCAGCATTTCCGCCACAGGGTACACCTACGAGCAGTACGTC. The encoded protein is CASISATGYTYEQYV.

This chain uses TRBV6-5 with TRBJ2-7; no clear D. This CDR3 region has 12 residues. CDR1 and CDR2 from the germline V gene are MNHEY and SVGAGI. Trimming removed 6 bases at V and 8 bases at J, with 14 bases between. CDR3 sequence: CASSLLERKQYF. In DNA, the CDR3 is TGTGCCAGCAGCCTACTGGAGCGTAAGCAGTACTTC.